Below, one TCR beta chain is given with its context. This clone showed up many times. Its antigen is not yet known. One base away there is no much larger clone; base qualities are not given. Healthy HIV-negative adults with no recently reported acute infections or vaccinations were included as donors. All donors were Caucasian adults living in Nashville, Tennessee, USA. Magnetic negative selection was used to enrich CD4+ T cells, after which naive cells were positively selected on CD45RA and the negative fraction became the memory subset. Blood was collected by leukapheresis, and PBMCs were isolated by Ficoll-Histopaque density gradient centrifugation and then cryopreserved in liquid nitrogen vapor phase. Analytical flow cytometry was used to check the purity and quantity of every magnetically sorted T cell population. Genomic DNA was isolated from every sorted fraction and measured by UV absorbance on a Nanodrop 2000c.

V is shortened by 5 bases, J by 0 bases, and the region joining them spans 17 bases. Per the germline V gene (reference sequence), SEHNR is the CDR1 and FQNEAQ is the CDR2. The CDR3 runs 18 residues from the cysteine to the phenylalanine. Only the CDR3 DNA stays, 54 bases, in frame from base 1. This entry is derived from a study of shared clonotypes between healthy human individuals (dated by TCRdb to the early 2020s). Notes on the research overall: The cohort included a few men and a couple of women between 18 and 49 years of age. For each donor, CD4 naive and CD4 memory were each run on three plates, CD8 naive on two plates, and CD8 memory on one plate. To estimate repertoire size and how much clonotype sharing occurs between individuals, the study deeply sequenced the blood TCR repertoires of about five healthy adults. To increase sequencing depth and limit assay-specific biases, different laboratories used diverse techniques to prepare libraries and sequence TCR repertoires. Each donor's leukapheresis produced roughly between about 0.8 and 10 billion PBMCs. The paper as a whole reports these results and caveats: Only blood was sampled, and tissue TCR repertoires likely differ from those in blood. Pairwise subsampling led to the expectation that sequencing depth would affect the degree of clonotype sharing among donors. About 5% of naive CD4, approximately 3.7% of naive CD8, roughly 2.4% of memory CD4, and less than 0.45% of memory CD8 clonotypes were shared across several donors. Because the study included a small number of donors, the genetic and exposure-history diversity represented was limited. Naive subsets generally had larger estimated clonotype richness than memory subsets. Even with the large sequencing depth, rarefaction of the sorted-subset datasets indicated that sequencing was incomplete. Compared with non-shared clonotypes, the clonotypes found in all four sorted-subset donors had higher generation probabilities.

Using the deep immunoSEQ assay, TCR CDR3 regions were amplified from genomic DNA by multiplex PCR. For each cell subset, the extracted genomic DNA was distributed evenly across all wells of several immunoSEQ 96-well plates, and each plate served as one replicate. For sorted subsets, each replicate PCR was loaded with 150 to 250 ng genomic DNA, equivalent to 25,000 to 35,000 T cell genomes. Purified libraries were quantified with a Qubit 3.0 fluorometer, sized on a Bioanalyzer 2100, and re-quantified with the KAPA Library Quantification kit. Every immunoSEQ 96-well plate was sequenced on a separate single-read 150-cycle Illumina NextSeq 550 flow cell. Per the authors' processing: The immunoSEQ output contained only junctional sequences without quality scores, so filtering could not match that applied to full-length reads. Sequences were annotated with PyIR, a Python wrapper for IgBLAST v1.9, and V/J genes and CDR3 were assigned using IMGT germline references. Reads were removed for weak V/J assignments (E-value above 1e-6), missing CDR3, stop codons, out-of-frame junctions, or ambiguous translated residues. V3J clonotypes were defined as sequences sharing the same inferred V gene, J gene, and CDR3 amino acid sequence. To compute the percentage overlap between repertoires, the number of shared unique clonotypes was divided by the size of the smaller repertoire. Three approaches were used to assess repertoire richness: RTK rarefaction, the Chao1 estimator, and Recon v2.1 estimates of unobserved clonotypes. Generation probabilities were computed with OLGA for all TCRbeta clonotypes obtained by the gDNA method from several donors. TCRdb mirrors the immuneACCESS table, restricted to in-frame sequences. Some clones are absent from its copies; in checked studies, under half trace to an unresolved V gene, and the reason for the others is unknown. D and trimming were read from the DNA, whereas the V and J calls and clone size are those reported in that table. The sample profile shows more than 1 million clones; approximately 78% of them were found once. The top ten clonotypes cover roughly 0.56% of the sample.

The clonotype originates from a man in his late teens or twenties in good health. Some clones in this sample may be carry-over from other donors' samples. The rearrangement combines TRBV7-9 with TRBJ2-6; the D segment could be TRBD1, given 6 matching bases. The specimen sequenced was memory CD4+ T cells from PBMCs. Taken with the paper, the label for cell subset or site translates to: CD45RA-negative fraction. The DNA is as follows: TGTGCCAGCAGCCGTAGTGAGGGGACAAACTCTGGGGCCAACGTCCTGACTTTC. Its coded protein is CASSRSEGTNSGANVLTF.